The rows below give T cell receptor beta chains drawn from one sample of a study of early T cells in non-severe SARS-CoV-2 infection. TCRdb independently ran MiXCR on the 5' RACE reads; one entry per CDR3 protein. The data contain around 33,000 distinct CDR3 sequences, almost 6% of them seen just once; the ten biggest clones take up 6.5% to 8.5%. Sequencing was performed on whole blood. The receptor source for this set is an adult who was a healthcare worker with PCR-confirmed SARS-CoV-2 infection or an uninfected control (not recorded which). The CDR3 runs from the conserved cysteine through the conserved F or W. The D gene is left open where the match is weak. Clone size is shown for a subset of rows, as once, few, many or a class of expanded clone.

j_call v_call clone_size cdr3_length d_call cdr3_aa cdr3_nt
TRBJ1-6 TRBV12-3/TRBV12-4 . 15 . CASRLRGGSHSPLHF TGTGCCAGCAGACTACGGGGAGGTTCCCATTCACCCCTCCACTTT
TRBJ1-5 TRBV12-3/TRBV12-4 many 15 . CASSLGAVGNQPQHF TGTGCCAGCAGTTTGGGGGCTGTTGGCAATCAGCCCCAGCATTTT
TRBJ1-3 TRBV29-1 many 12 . CSVQGTGNTIYF TGCAGCGTACAGGGTACTGGAAACACCATATATTTT
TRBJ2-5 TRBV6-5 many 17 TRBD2 CASSPGLAGTYQETQYF TGTGCCAGCAGCCCGGGACTAGCGGGGACATACCAAGAGACCCAGTACTTC
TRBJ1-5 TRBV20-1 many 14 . CSARATRSNQPQHF TGCAGTGCTAGAGCAACGCGAAGCAATCAGCCCCAGCATTTT
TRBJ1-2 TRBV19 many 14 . CASSIRPQDYGYTF TGTGCCAGTAGTATAAGACCCCAGGACTATGGCTACACCTTC
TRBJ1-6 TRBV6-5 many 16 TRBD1 CASRLSGQSIIQPLHF TGTGCCAGCAGGTTATCGGGACAGTCTATAATTCAACCCCTCCACTTT
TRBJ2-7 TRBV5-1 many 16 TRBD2 CASSWSSSGGFYEQYF TGCGCCAGCAGCTGGTCGAGTAGCGGGGGCTTCTACGAGCAGTACTTC
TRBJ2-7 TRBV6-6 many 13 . CASRRGPYYEQYF TGTGCCAGCAGGCGGGGGCCCTACTACGAGCAGTACTTC
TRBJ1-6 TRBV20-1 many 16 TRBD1 CSARSTGTNYNSPLHF TGCAGTGCTAGGTCGACAGGGACTAACTATAATTCACCCCTCCACTTT
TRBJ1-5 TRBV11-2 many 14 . CASSLDLGFQPQHF TGTGCCAGCAGCTTAGATCTAGGGTTTCAGCCCCAGCATTTT
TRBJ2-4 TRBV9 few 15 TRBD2 CASSGPAGGGNIQYF TGTGCCAGCAGCGGCCCGGCGGGCGGGGGAAACATTCAGTACTTC
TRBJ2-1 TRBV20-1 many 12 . CSARQGYNEQFF TGCAGTGCTAGACAGGGGTACAATGAGCAGTTCTTC
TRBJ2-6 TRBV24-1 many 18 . CATSDPQGLNSGANVLTF TGTGCCACCAGTGATCCCCAGGGTCTCAACTCTGGGGCCAACGTCCTGACTTTC
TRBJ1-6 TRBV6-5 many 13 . CASSYVQTAPLHF TGTGCCAGCAGTTACGTTCAGACGGCCCCCCTCCACTTT
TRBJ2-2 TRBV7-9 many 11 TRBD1 CASSRTGRLFF TGTGCCAGCAGCCGGACAGGGAGGCTGTTTTTT
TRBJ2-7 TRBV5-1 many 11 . CASSSPYEQYF TGCGCCAGCAGCTCCCCTTACGAGCAGTACTTC
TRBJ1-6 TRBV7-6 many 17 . CASSNWGGKSYNSPLHF TGTGCCAGCAGCAATTGGGGGGGCAAGTCCTATAATTCACCCCTCCACTTT
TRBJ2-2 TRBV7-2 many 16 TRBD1 CASSLARTGDTGELFF TGTGCCAGCAGCTTAGCGCGGACAGGGGACACCGGGGAGCTGTTTTTT
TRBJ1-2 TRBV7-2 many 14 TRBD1 CASMHRDRGVGYTF TGTGCCAGCATGCACCGGGACAGGGGAGTAGGCTACACCTTC
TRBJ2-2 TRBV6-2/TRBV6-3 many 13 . CATRLLGVGELFF TGTGCCACCCGACTCCTAGGGGTCGGGGAGCTGTTTTTT
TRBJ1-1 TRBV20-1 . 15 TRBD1 CSARDLGQGAAEAFF TGCAGTGCTAGAGATTTGGGGCAGGGGGCCGCTGAAGCTTTCTTT
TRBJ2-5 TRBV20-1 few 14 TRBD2 CSAVPGAGGETQYF TGCAGTGCCGTGCCAGGAGCGGGAGGTGAGACCCAGTACTTC
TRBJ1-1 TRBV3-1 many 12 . CASSQNEREAFF TGTGCCAGCAGCCAAAACGAGCGGGAAGCTTTCTTT
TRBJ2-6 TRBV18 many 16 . CASSPAGASGANVLTF TGTGCCAGCTCACCAGCGGGGGCTTCTGGGGCCAACGTCCTGACTTTC
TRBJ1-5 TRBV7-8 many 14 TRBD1 CASSSGQGLRPQHF TGTGCCAGCAGTTCTGGACAGGGCTTGCGGCCCCAGCATTTT
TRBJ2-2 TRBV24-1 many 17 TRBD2 CATSDPSGRRGTGELFF TGTGCCACCAGTGACCCCAGCGGGAGACGGGGCACCGGGGAGCTGTTTTTT
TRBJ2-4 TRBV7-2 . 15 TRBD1 CASSTGQAVGNIQYF TGTGCCAGCAGCACTGGACAGGCCGTGGGAAACATTCAGTACTTC
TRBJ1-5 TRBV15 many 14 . CATSREKSNQPQHF TGTGCCACCAGCAGAGAAAAGAGCAATCAGCCCCAGCATTTT
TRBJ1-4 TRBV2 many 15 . CASSTGRATNEKLFF TGTGCCAGCAGTACTGGACGAGCAACTAATGAAAAACTGTTTTTT
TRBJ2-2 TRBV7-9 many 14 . CASSLGQNTGELFF TGTGCCAGCAGCTTAGGGCAGAACACCGGGGAGCTGTTTTTT
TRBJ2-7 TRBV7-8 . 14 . CASSPYGGAYEQYF TGTGCCAGCAGCCCCTATGGGGGAGCCTACGAGCAGTACTTC
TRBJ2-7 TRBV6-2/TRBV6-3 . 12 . CASTRGESKQYF TGTGCCAGCACTAGGGGAGAAAGCAAGCAGTACTTC
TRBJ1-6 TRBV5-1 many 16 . CASSLEAGAYNSPLHF TGCGCCAGCAGCTTGGAGGCAGGGGCCTATAATTCACCCCTCCACTTT
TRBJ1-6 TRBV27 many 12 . CASSFRGAPLHF TGTGCCAGCAGTTTCCGCGGGGCCCCCCTCCACTTT
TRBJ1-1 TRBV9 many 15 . CASSVGSMMNTEAFF TGTGCCAGCAGCGTAGGGTCTATGATGAACACTGAAGCTTTCTTT
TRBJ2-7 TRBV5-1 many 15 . CASSLIGGQGNEQYF TGCGCCAGCAGCTTGATTGGCGGTCAGGGTAACGAGCAGTACTTC
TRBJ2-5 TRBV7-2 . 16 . CASSLAGAGLVETQYF TGTGCCAGCAGCCTCGCTGGGGCGGGCTTGGTAGAGACCCAGTACTTC
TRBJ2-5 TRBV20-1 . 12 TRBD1 CSATGQGITQYF TGCAGTGCAACCGGACAGGGGATTACCCAGTACTTC
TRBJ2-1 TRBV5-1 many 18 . CASSLRQGLSAAYNEQFF TGCGCCAGCAGCTTGAGGCAGGGGCTTAGCGCAGCCTACAATGAGCAGTTCTTC
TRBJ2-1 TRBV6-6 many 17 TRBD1 CASSYVRDSTSYNEQFF TGTGCCAGCAGTTACGTCCGGGACAGTACCTCCTACAATGAGCAGTTCTTC
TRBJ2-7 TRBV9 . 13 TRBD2 CASSVVGGYEQYF TGTGCCAGCAGCGTAGTCGGGGGGTACGAGCAGTACTTC
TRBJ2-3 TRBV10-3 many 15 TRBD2 CAISPGTSVTDTQYF TGTGCCATCAGTCCCGGGACTAGCGTTACAGATACGCAGTATTTT
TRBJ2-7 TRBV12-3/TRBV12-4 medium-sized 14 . CASRRRAGASEQYF TGTGCCAGCCGACGGAGGGCAGGGGCTAGCGAGCAGTACTTC
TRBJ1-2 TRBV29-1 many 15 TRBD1 CSVEDRTGDNYGYTF TGCAGCGTTGAAGATCGTACAGGGGATAACTATGGCTACACCTTC
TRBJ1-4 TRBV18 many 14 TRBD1 CASSGGQKNEKLFF TGTGCCAGCTCAGGGGGACAGAAGAATGAAAAACTGTTTTTT
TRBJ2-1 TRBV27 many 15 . CASSWGEVGYNEQFF TGTGCCAGCAGTTGGGGAGAGGTGGGCTACAATGAGCAGTTCTTC
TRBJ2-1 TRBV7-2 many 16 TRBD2 CASSLIPGLAFGEQFF TGTGCCAGCAGCTTAATACCGGGACTAGCATTCGGTGAGCAGTTCTTC